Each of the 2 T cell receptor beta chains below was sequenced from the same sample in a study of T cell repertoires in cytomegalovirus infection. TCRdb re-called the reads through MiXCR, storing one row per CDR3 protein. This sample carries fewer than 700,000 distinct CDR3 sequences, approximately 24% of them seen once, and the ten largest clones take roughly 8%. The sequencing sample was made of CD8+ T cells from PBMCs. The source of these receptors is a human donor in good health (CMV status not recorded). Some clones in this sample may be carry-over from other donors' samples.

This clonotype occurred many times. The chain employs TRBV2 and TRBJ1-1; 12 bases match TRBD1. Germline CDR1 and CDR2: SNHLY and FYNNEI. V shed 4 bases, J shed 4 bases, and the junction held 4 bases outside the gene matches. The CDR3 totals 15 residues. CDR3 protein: CASSGDRGRITEAFF. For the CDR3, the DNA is TGTGCCAGCAGTGGGGACAGGGGGCGGATCACTGAAGCTTTCTTT.

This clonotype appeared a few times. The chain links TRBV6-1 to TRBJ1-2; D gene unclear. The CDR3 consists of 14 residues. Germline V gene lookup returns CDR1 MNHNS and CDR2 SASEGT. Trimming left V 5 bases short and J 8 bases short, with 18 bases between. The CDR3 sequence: CASSYGQSVRGYTF. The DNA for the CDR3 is TGTGCCAGCAGTTACGGGCAGAGCGTCAGGGGCTACACCTTC.